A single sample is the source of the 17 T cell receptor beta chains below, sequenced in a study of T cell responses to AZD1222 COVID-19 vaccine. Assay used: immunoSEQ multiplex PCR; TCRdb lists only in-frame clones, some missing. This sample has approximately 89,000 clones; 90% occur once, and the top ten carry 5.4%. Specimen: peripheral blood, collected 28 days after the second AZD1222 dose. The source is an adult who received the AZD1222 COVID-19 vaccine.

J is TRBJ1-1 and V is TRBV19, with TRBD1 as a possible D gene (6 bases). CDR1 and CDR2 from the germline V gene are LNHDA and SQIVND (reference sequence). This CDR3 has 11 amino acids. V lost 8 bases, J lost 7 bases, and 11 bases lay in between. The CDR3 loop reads CASGTPYEAFF. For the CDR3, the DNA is TGTGCCAGTGGGACACCCTATGAAGCTTTCTTT.

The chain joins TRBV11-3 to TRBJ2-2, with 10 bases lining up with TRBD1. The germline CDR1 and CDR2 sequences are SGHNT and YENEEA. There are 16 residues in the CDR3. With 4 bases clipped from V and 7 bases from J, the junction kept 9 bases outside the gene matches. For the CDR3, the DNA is TGTGCCAGCAGCTCGACAGGGGGCGCCAGCGGCGGGGAGCTGTTTTTT. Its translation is CASSSTGGASGGELFF.

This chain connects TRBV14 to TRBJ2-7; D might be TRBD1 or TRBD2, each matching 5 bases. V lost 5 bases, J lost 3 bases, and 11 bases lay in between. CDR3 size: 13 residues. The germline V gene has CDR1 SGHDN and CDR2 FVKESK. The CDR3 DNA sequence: TGTGCCAGCAGCGGGACCGTAGACTACGAGCAGTACTTC. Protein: CASSGTVDYEQYF.

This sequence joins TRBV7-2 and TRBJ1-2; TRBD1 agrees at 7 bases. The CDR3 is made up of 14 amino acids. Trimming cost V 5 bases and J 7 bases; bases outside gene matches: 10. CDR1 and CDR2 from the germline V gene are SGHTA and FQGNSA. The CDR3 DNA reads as TGTGCCAGCAGCCCAAGATCCAGGGGGGGTGGCTACACCTTC. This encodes CASSPRSRGGGYTF.

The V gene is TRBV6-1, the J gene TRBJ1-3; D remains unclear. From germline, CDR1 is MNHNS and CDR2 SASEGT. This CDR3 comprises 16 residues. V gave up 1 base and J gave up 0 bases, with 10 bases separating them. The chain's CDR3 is CASSEVDGSSGNTIYF. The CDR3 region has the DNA TGTGCCAGCAGTGAAGTTGACGGGAGCTCTGGAAACACCATATATTTT.

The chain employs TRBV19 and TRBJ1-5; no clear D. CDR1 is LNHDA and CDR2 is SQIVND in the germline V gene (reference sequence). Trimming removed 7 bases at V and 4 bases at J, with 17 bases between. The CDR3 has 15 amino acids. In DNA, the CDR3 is TGTGCCAGTAACCAAGCCCGGGGTTTGAATCAGCCCCAGCATTTT. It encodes CASNQARGLNQPQHF.

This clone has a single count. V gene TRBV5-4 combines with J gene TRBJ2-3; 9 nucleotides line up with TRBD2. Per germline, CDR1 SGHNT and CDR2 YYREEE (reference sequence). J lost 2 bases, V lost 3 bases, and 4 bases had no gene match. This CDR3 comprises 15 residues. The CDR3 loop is CASSSAGGHTDTQYF. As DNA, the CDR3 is TGTGCCAGCAGCTCAGCGGGGGGCCACACAGATACGCAGTATTTT.

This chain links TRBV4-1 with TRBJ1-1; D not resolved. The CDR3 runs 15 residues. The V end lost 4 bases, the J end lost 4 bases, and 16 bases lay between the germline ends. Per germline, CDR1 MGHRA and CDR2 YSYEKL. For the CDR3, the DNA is TGCGCCAGCAGCCTCCCCCTTGCACTTACCACTGAAGCTTTCTTT. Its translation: CASSLPLALTTEAFF.

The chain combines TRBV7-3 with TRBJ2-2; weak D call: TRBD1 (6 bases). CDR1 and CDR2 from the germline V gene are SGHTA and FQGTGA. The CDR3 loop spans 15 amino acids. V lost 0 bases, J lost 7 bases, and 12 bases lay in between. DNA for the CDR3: TGTGCCAGCAGCTTAACACAGGGCCCTATCGGGGAGCTGTTTTTT. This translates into CASSLTQGPIGELFF.

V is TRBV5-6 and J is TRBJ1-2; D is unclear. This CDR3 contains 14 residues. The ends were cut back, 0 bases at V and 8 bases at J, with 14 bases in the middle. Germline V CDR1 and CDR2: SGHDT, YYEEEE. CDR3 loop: CASSLEGRRTGYTF. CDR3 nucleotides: TGTGCCAGCAGCTTGGAGGGCAGGCGGACCGGCTACACCTTC.

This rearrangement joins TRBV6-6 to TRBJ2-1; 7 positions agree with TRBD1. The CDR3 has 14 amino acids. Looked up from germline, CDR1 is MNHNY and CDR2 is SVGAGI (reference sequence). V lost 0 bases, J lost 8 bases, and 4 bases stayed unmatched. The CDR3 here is CASSYSNTGDEQFF. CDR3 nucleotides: TGTGCCAGCAGTTACTCGAACACAGGGGATGAGCAGTTCTTC.

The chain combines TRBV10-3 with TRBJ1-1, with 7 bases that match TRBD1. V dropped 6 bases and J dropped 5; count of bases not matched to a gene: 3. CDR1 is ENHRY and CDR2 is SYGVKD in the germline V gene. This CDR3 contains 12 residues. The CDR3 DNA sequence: TGTGCCATCAGGACAGGGTGGACTGAAGCTTTCTTT. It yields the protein CAIRTGWTEAFF.

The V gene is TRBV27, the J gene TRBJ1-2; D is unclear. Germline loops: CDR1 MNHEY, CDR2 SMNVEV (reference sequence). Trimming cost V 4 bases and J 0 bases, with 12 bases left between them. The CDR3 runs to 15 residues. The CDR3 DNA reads TGTGCCAGCAGTTCCCACAGAGCTCCTAACTATGGCTACACCTTC. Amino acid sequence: CASSSHRAPNYGYTF.

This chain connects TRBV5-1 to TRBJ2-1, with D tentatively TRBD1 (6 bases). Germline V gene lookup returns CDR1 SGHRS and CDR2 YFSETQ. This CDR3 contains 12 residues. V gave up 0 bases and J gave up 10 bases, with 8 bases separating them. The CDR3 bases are TGCGCCAGCAGCTTGGCGGGACAAGAGCAGTTCTTC. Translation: CASSLAGQEQFF. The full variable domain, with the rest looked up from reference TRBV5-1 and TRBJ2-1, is KAGVTQTPRYLIKTRGQQVTLSCSPISGHRSVSWYQQTPGQGLQFLFEYFSETQRNKGNFPGRFSGRQFSNSRSEMNVSTLELGDSALYLCASSLAGQEQFFGPGTRLTVL.

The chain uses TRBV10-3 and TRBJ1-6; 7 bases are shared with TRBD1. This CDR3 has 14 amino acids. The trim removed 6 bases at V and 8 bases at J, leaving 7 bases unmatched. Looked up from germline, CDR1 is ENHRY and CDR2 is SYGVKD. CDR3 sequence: CAIRRGGGDSPLHF. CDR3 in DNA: TGTGCCATCAGACGGGGAGGGGGCGATTCACCCCTCCACTTT.

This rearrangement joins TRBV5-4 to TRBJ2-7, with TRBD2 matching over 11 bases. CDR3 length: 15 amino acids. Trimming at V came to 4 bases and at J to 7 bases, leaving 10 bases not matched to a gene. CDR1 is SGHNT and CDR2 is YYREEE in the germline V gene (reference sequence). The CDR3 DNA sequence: TGTGCCAGCAGCCCTAGACTAGCGGGGCCCTCGGAGCAGTACTTC. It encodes CASSPRLAGPSEQYF.

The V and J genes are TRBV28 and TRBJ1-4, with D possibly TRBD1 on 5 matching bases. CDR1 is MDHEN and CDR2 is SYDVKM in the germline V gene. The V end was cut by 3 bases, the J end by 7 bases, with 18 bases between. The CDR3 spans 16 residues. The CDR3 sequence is CASSFRRQNLGEKLFF. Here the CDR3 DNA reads TGTGCCAGCAGTTTCCGACGACAGAATCTAGGTGAAAAACTGTTTTTT.